A single T cell receptor (beta chain) is shown here with its context. No antigen is known for it. Base qualities are missing; no much larger clone stands one base away. The CDR3 goes from the cysteine to the phenylalanine over 15 residues. Only the CDR3 part of the read is kept: 45 bases, read in frame from the first base. V is trimmed back by 5 bases and J by 1 base, and the junction contains 3 bases that no gene match accounts for. Per the germline V gene (reference sequence), PRHDT is the CDR1 and FYEKMQ is the CDR2. This record comes from a study of multiple sclerosis patients with progressive multifocal leukoencephalopathy (dated by TCRdb to between 2018 and 2020). About the full investigation: Peripheral T and B cells were examined in MS patients who developed PML (4 under natalizumab, 1 after alemtuzumab) and in treated patients who did not develop PML. Longitudinal follow-up was performed in two natalizumab-treated patients who later developed PML, from before therapy through 6 and 12 months to PML onset. The study was designed to detect JC virus-specific or public T-cell expansions arising at the time of PML onset. General study outcomes and caveats: Because of the small, descriptive cohort, whether findings reflect JC virus infection or general immunocompromise remained unclear. Only PML patients had TRB clones above 0.5% frequency, but the clones expanded at PML onset were already present before and during natalizumab therapy. No common TRBV or TRBJ gene usage or preferential TRBV-TRBJ pairings were detected when PML developed. Most PML patients had lower normalized Shannon entropy, suggesting less diverse TRB repertoires, while values in the natalizumab-treated controls sat near 1. The analysis covered only peripheral blood, although cerebrospinal fluid or brain lymphocytes might be more informative for natalizumab-associated PML.

Amplification of TRB CDR3 regions from genomic DNA was performed at survey-level depth using the immunoSEQ two-step multiplex PCR. To estimate template counts and remove amplification bias, each PCR was spiked with synthetic inline TR CDR3 controls covering all V-J pairings. Reads went through processing to reduce amplification and sequencing bias, and quantification was done against synthetic TR CDR3 analogs. On the authors' methods: Raw data were processed in ImmunoSEQ Analyzer, removing out-of-frame sequences and CDR3s with stop codons, and genes were named by IMGT nomenclature. Normalized Shannon entropy, defined as 1 minus Pielou's evenness, served as the summary measure of repertoire diversity. Two TRB sequences were counted as identical only if the two sequences had the same V gene, J gene and CDR3. Public PML clonotypes were CDR3s shared by two or more PML-onset samples but absent earlier, in controls, and in public databases. Position-by-position CDR3 amino acid composition was analyzed in Skylign with the observed count method. TCRdb limited this immuneACCESS table to in-frame rearrangements with V and J called. A share of clones is missing; checked studies link under half to unresolved V genes, and the rest is unexplained. The V and J calls and clone size are taken from that table; D and trimming were inferred from the DNA. This sample has approximately 30,000 clones in its table, and around 90% of those were observed once. The ten most abundant clones make up 5.5% to 6.5% of the sample.

Read against the paper, the sample's time point label means: time of PML onset. The treatment or condition label here, explained by the study, means: on natalizumab therapy at sampling. PML diagnosis was based on clinical and MRI findings and was confirmed by detection of JC virus DNA in cerebrospinal fluid. In the natalizumab-treated patients, PML developed after between about 15 and 60 months of natalizumab therapy. Interferon beta had previously been received by all listed patients, and all PML patients were female. At the time of PML onset, T3 blood samples were collected. Ficoll-Hypaque density gradient centrifugation was used to isolate peripheral blood mononuclear cells.

Sequenced material: PBMCs, taken from a patient treated with natalizumab. This TCR derives from a woman aged 40 to 50 with progressive multifocal leukoencephalopathy. The sequence links TRBV13 to TRBJ1-2; TRBD1 lines up with 11 middle nucleotides. The DNA is TGTGCCAGCAGCGAAGGGACAGGGGGTAACTATGGCTACACCTTC. It encodes CASSEGTGGNYGYTF.